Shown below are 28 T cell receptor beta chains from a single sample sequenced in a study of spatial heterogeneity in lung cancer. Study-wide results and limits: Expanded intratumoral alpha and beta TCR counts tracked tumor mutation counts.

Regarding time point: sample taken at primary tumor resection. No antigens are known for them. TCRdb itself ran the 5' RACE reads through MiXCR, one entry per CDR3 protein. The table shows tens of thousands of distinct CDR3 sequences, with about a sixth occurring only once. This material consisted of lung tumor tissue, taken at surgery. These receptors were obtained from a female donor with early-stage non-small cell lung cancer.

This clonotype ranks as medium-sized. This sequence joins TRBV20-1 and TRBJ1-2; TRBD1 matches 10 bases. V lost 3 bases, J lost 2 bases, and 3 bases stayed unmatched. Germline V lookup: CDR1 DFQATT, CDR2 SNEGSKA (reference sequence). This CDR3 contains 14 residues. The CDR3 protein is CSASWGQGNYGYTF. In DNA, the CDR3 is TGCAGTGCTAGTTGGGGACAGGGGAACTATGGCTACACCTTC.

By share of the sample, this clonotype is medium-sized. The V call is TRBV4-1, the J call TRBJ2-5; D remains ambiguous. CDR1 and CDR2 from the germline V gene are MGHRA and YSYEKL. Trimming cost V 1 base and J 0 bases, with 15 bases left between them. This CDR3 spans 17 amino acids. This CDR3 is CASSQGQAFRDQETQYF. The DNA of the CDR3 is TGCGCCAGCAGCCAAGGACAAGCTTTTCGGGACCAAGAGACCCAGTACTTC.

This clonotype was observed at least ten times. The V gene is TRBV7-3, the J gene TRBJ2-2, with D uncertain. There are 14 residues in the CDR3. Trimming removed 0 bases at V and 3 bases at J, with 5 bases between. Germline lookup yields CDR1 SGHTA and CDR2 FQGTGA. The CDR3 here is CASSLTGDTGELFF. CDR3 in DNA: TGTGCCAGCAGCTTAACTGGTGACACCGGGGAGCTGTTTTTT. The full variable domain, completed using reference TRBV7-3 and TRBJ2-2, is GAGVSQTPSNKVTEKGKYVELRCDPISGHTALYWYRQSLGQGPEFLIYFQGTGAADDSGLPNDRFFAVRPEGSVSTLKIQRTERGDSAVYLCASSLTGDTGELFFGEGSRLTVL.

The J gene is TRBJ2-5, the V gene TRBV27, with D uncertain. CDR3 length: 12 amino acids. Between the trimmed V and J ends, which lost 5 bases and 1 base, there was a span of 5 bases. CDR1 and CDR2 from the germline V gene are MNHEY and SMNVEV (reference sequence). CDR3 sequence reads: CASSDFQETQYF. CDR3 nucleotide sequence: TGTGCCAGCAGTGACTTCCAAGAGACCCAGTACTTC.

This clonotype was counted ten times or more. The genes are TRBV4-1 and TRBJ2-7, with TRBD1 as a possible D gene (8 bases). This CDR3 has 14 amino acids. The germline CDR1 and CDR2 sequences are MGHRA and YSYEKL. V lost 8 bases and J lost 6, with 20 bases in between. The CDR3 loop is CASSDRAGASEQYF. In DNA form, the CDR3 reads TGCGCCAGCTCGGACAGGGCGGGAGCCAGCGAGCAGTACTTC.

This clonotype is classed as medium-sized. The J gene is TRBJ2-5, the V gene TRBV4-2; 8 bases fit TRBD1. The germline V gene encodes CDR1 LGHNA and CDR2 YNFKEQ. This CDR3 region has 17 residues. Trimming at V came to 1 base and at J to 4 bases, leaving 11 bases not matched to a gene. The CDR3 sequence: CASSQVIGQGAGETQYF. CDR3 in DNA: TGTGCCAGCAGCCAAGTAATCGGACAGGGAGCCGGAGAGACCCAGTACTTC.

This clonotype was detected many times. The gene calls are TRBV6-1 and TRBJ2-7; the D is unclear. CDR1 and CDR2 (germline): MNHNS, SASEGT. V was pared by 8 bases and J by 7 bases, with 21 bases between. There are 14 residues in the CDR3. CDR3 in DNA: TGTGCCAGCGGGCCCTCCGGGTCTCGGCGGGAGCAGTACTTC. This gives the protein CASGPSGSRREQYF.

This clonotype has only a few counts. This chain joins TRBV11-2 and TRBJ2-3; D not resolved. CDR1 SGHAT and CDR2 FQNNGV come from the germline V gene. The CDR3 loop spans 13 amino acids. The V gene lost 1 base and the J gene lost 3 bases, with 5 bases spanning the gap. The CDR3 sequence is CASSLATTDTQYF. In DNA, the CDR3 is TGTGCCAGCAGCTTAGCAACGACAGATACGCAGTATTTT.

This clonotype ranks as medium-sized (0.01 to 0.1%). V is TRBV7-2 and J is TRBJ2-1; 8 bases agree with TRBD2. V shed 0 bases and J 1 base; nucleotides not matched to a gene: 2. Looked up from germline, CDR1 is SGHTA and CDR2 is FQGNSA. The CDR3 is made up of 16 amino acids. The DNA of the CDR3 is TGTGCCAGCAGCTTAGCTAGCGGGGTGTCCTACAATGAGCAGTTCTTC. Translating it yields CASSLASGVSYNEQFF.

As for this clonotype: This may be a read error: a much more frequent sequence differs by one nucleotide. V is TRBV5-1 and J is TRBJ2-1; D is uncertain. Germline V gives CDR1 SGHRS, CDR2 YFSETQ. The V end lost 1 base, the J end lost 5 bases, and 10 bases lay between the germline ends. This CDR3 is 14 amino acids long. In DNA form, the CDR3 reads TGCGCCAGCAGCTTGCCAGGCCCCAACAATGAGCAGTTCTTC. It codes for CASSLPGPNNEQFF.

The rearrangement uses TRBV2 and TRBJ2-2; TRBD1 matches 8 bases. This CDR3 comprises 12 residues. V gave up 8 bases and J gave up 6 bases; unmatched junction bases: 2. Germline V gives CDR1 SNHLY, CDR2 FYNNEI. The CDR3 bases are TGTGCCAGCCAACAGGGGGCCGGGGAGCTGTTTTTT. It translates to CASQQGAGELFF.

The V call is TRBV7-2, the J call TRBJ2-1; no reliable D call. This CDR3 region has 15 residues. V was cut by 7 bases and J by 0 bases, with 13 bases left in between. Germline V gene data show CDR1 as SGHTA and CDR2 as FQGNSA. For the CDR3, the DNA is TGTGCCAGCACGAACGGCCCCAGCTCCTACAATGAGCAGTTCTTC. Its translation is CASTNGPSSYNEQFF.

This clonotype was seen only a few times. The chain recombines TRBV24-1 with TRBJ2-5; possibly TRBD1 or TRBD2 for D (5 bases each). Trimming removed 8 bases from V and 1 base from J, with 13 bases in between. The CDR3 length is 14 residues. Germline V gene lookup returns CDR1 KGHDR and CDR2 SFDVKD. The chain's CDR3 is CATMRGRGQETQYF. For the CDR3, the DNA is TGTGCCACCATGAGGGGCCGGGGCCAAGAGACCCAGTACTTC.

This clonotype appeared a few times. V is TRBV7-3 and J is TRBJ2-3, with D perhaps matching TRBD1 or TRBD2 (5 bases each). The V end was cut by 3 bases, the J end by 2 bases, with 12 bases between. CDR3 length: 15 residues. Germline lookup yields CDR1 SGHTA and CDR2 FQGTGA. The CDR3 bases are TGTGCCAGCAGCTTTTGGGGGAGCCCCACAGATACGCAGTATTTT. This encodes CASSFWGSPTDTQYF.

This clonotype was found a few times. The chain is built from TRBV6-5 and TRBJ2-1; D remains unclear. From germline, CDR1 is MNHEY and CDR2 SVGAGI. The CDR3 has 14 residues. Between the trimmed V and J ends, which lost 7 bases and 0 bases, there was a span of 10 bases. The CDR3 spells CASKLASSYNEQFF. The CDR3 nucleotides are TGTGCCAGCAAGCTGGCTAGCTCCTACAATGAGCAGTTCTTC.

The CDR3 region is CASSGRGPDTQYF. The CDR3 DNA is TGTGCCAGCAGCGGTCGGGGTCCAGATACGCAGTATTTT. The chain couples TRBV6-1 to TRBJ2-3; the D gene is possibly TRBD2 (5 bases). Trimming left V 6 bases short and J 4 bases short, with 11 bases between. The germline V gene has CDR1 MNHNS and CDR2 SASEGT. The CDR3 consists of 13 residues.

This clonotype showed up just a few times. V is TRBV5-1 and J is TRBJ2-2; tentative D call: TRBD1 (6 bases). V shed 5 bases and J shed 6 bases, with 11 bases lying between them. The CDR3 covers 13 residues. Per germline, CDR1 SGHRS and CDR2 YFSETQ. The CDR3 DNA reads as TGCGCCAGCAGTTTCAAGGGGGCCGGGGAGCTGTTTTTT. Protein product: CASSFKGAGELFF.

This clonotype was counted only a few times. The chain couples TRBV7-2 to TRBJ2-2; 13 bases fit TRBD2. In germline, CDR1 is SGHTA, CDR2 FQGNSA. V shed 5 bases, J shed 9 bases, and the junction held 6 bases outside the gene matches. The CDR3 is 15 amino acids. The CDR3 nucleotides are TGTGCCAGCAGCAAGGGACTAGCGGGATATTGGGAGCTGTTTTTT. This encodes CASSKGLAGYWELFF.

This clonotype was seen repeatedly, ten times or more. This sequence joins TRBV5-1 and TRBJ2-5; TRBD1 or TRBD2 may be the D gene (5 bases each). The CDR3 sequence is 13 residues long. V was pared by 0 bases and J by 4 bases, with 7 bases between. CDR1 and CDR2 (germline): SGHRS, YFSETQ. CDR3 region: CASSLEGRETQYF. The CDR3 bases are TGCGCCAGCAGCTTGGAGGGGAGAGAGACCCAGTACTTC.

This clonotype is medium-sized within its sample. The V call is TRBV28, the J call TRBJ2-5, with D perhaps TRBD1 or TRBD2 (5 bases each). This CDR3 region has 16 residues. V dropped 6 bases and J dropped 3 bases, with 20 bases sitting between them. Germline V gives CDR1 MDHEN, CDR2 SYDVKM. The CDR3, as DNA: TGTGCCAGCAGCCGGGACCAGACAAAACCTGAAGAGACCCAGTACTTC. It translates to CASSRDQTKPEETQYF. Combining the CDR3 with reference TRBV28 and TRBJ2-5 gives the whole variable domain DVKVTQSSRYLVKRTGEKVFLECVQDMDHENMFWYRQDPGLGLRLIYFSYDVKMKEKGDIPEGYSVSREKKERFSLILESASTNQTSMYLCASSRDQTKPEETQYFGPGTRLLVL.

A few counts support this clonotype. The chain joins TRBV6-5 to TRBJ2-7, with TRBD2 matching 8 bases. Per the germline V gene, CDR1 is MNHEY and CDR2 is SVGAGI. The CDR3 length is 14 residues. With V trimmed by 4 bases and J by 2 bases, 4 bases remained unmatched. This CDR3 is CASSSGRAPYEQYF. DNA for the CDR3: TGTGCCAGCAGTTCCGGGAGGGCACCCTACGAGCAGTACTTC.

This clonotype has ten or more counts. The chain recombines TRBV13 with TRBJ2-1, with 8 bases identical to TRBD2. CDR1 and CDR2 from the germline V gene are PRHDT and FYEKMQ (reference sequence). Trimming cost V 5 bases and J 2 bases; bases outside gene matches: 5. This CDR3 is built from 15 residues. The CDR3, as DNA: TGTGCCAGCAGCCCAGCGGGAGTCCCCTACAATGAGCAGTTCTTC. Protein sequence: CASSPAGVPYNEQFF.

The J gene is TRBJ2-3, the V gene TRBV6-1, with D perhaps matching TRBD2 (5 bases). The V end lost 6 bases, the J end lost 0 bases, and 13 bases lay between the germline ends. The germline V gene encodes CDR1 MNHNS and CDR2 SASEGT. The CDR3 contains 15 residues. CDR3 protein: CASSKGGFSTDTQYF. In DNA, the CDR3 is TGTGCCAGCAGCAAAGGAGGTTTTAGCACAGATACGCAGTATTTT.

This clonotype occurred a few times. CDR3 amino acids: CASSLAPARVLSREAYEQYF. DNA for the CDR3: TGTGCCAGCAGCTTAGCTCCCGCCAGGGTGCTGTCGCGGGAGGCCTACGAGCAGTACTTC. The V call is TRBV11-2, the J call TRBJ2-7; 8 nucleotides align to TRBD2. In germline, CDR1 is SGHAT, CDR2 FQNNGV. V shed 1 base, J shed 2 bases, and the junction held 19 bases outside the gene matches. The CDR3 runs 20 residues.

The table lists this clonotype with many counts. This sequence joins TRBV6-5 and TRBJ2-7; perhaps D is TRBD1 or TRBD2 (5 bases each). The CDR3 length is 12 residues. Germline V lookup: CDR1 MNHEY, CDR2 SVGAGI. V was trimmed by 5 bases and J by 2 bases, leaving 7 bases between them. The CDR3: CASSRDAYEQYF. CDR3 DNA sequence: TGTGCCAGCAGTAGGGACGCCTACGAGCAGTACTTC.

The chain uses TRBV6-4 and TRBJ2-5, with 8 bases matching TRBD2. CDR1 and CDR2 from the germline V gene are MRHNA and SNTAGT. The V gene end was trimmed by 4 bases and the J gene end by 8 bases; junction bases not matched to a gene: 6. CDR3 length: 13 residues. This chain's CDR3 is CASSATSGNTQYF. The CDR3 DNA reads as TGTGCCAGCAGTGCTACTAGCGGAAACACCCAGTACTTC.

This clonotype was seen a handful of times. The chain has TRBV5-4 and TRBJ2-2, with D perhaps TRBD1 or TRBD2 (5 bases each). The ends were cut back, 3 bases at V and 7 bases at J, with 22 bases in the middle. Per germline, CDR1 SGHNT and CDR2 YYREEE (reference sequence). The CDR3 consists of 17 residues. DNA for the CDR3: TGTGCCAGCAGCTCCGGGACGGTGGCAGGTATTGGCGGGGAGCTGTTTTTT. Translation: CASSSGTVAGIGGELFF.

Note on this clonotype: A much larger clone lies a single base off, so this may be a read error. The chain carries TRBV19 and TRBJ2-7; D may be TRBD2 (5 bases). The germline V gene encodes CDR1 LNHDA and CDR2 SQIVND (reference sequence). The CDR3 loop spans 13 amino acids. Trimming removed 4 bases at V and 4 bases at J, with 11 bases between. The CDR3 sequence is CASSSGSRYEQYF. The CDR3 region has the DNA TGTGCCAGTAGTAGCGGGTCGCGTTACGAGCAGTACTTC.